The entry below gives a single T cell receptor (beta chain) sequence along with its context. Its antigen is unknown. The data belong to a study of T cell responses to AZD1222 COVID-19 vaccine. Whole-study findings and limits: Vaccine-associated CD4 TCRs spanned spike, dominant at 160-218 and 743-854. Nearly half of spike-specific TCRs reportedly go after variant regions that carry no mutations.

This CDR3 spans 15 amino acids. The germline V gene has CDR1 SNHLY and CDR2 FYNNEI. V dropped 10 bases and J dropped 6 bases, with 21 bases sitting between them. TCRdb's table, derived via immunoSEQ multiplex PCR, lists solely in-frame clones and lacks some. The table includes around 76,000 clones, less than 90% detected once. The chain recombines TRBV2 with TRBJ1-4, with D perhaps matching TRBD1 (5 bases). The specimen comprised peripheral blood, sampled on day 0 of AZD1222 vaccination. This sequence originates from an adult in good health. The CDR3 DNA sequence: TGTGCCACCCTTTCGGGGGTTAGTGAGGATGAAAAACTGTTTTTT. It is translated as CATLSGVSEDEKLFF.